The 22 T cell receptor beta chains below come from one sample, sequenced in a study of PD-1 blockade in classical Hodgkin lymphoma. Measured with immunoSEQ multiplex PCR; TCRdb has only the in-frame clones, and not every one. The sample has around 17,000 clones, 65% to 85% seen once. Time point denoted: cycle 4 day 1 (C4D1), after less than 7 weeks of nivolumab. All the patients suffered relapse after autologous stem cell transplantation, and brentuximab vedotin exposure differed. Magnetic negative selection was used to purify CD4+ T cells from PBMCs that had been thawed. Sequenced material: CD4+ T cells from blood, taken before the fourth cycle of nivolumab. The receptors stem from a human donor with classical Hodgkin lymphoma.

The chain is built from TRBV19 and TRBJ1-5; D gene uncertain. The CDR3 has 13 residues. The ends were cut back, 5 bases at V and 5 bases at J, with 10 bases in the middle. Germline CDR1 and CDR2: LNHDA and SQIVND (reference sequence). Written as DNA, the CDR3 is TGTGCCAGTAGTCTTGGTGTGGATCAGCCCCAGCATTTT. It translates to CASSLGVDQPQHF.

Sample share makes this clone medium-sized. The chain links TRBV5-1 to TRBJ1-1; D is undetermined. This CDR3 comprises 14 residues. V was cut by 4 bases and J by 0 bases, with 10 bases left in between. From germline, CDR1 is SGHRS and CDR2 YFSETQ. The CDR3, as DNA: TGCGCCAGCAGCCCCCGAAGCTTGAACACTGAAGCTTTCTTT. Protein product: CASSPRSLNTEAFF.

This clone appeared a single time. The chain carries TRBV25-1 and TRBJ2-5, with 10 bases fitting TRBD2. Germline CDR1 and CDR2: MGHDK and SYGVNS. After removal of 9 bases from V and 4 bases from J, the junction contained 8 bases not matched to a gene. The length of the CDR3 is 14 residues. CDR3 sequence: CASRDSSGRETQYF. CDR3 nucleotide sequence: TGTGCCAGTCGGGACTCTAGCGGGAGAGAGACCCAGTACTTC.

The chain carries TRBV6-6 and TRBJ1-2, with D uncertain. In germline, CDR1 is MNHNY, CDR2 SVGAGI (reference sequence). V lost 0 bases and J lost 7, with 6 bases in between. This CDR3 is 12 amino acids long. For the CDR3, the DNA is TGTGCCAGCAGTTACTCTACAGTTGGCTACACCTTC. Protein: CASSYSTVGYTF.

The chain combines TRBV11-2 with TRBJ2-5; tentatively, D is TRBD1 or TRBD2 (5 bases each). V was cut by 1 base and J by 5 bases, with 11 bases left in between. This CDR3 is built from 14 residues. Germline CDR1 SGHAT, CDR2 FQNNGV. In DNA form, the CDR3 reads TGTGCCAGCAGCTTAGGGGGGATGCGCGAGACCCAGTACTTC. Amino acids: CASSLGGMRETQYF.

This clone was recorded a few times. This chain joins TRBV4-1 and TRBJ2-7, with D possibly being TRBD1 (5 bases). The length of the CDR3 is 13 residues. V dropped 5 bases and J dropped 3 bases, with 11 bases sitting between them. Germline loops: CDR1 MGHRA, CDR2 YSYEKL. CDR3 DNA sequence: TGCGCCAGCAGCAAAGGACAAGGCTACGAGCAGTACTTC. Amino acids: CASSKGQGYEQYF.

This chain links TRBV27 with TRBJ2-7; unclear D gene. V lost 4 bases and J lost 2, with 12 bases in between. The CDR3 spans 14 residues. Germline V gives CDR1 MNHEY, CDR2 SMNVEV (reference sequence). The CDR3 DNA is TGTGCCAGCAGTTCGTATGGGGAAGCCTACGAGCAGTACTTC. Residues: CASSSYGEAYEQYF.

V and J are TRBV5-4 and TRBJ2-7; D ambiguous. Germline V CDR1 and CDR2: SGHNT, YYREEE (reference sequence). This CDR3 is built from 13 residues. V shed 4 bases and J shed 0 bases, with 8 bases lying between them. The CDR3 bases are TGTGCCAGCAGCCTCGTGAGCTCCTACGAGCAGTACTTC. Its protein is CASSLVSSYEQYF.

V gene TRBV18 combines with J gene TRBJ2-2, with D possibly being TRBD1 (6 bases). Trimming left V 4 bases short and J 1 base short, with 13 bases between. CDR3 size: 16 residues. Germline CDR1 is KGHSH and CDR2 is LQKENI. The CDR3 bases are TGTGCCAGCTCACGAGCGACAGGAAGGAACACCGGGGAGCTGTTTTTT. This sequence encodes CASSRATGRNTGELFF.

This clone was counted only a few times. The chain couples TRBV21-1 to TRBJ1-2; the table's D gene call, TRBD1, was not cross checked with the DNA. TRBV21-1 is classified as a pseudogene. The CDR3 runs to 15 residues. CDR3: CASSSRTGGADGYTF. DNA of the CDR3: TGTGCCAGCAGCTCCCGGACAGGGGGCGCCGATGGCTACACCTTC.

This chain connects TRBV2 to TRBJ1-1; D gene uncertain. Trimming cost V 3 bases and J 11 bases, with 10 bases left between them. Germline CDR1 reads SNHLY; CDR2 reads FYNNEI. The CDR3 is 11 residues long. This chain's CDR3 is CASSEALMAFF. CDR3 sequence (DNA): TGTGCCAGCAGTGAGGCCCTGATGGCTTTCTTT.

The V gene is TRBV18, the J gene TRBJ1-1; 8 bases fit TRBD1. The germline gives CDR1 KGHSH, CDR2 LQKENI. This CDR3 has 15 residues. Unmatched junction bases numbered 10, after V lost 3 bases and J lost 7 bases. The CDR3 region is CASSPTGDGVDEAFF. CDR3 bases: TGTGCCAGCTCACCGACAGGGGATGGGGTCGATGAAGCTTTCTTT. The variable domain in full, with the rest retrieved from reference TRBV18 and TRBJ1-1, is NAGVMQNPRHLVRRRGQEARLRCSPMKGHSHVYWYRQLPEEGLKFMVYLQKENIIDESGMPKERFSAEFPKEGPSILRIQQVVRGDSAAYFCASSPTGDGVDEAFFGQGTRLTVV.

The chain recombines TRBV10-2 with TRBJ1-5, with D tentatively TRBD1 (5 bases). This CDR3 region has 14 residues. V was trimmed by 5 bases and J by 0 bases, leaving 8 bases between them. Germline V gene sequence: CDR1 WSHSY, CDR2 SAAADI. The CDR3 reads CASSPTDSNQPQHF. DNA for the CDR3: TGCGCCAGCAGTCCGACAGATAGCAATCAGCCCCAGCATTTT.

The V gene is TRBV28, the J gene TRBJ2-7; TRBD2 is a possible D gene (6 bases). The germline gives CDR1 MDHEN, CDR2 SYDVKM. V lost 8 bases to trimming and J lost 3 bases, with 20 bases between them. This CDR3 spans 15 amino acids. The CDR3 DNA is TGTGCCAGCTTGGACACCCGAGGAGGGCTCTACGAGCAGTACTTC. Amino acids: CASLDTRGGLYEQYF.

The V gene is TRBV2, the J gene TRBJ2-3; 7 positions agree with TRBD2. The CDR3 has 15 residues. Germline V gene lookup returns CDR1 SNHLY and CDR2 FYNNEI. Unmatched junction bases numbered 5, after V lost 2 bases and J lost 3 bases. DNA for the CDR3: TGTGCCAGCAGTGAACTCGGACTAGGGACAGATACGCAGTATTTT. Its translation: CASSELGLGTDTQYF.

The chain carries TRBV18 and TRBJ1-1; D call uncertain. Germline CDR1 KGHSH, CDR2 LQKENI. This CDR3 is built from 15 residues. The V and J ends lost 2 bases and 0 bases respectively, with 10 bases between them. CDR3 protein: CASSPIENLNTEAFF. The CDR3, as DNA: TGTGCCAGCTCACCAATTGAAAATTTGAACACTGAAGCTTTCTTT.

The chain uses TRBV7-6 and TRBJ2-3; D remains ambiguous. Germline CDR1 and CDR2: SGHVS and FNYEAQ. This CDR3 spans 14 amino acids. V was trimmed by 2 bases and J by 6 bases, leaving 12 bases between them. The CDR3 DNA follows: TGTGCCAGCAGCTTAAGGTTTTCCCGGGATACGCAGTATTTT. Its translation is CASSLRFSRDTQYF.

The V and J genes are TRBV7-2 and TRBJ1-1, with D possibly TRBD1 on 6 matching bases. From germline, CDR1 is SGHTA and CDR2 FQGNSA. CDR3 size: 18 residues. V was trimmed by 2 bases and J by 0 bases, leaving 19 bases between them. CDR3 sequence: CASSLQAGGADLNTEAFF. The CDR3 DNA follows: TGTGCCAGCAGCTTACAAGCGGGGGGGGCTGATTTGAACACTGAAGCTTTCTTT.

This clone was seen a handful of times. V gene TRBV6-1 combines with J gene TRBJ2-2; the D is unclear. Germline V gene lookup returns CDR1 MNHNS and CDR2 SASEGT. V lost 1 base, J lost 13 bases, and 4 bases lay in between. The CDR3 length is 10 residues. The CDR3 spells CASSEGLLFF. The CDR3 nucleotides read TGTGCCAGCAGTGAAGGGTTGCTGTTTTTT.

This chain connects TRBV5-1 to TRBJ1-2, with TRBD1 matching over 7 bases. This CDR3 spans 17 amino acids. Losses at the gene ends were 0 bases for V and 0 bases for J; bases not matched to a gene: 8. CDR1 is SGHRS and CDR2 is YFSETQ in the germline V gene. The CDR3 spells CASSLANAGQTNYGYTF. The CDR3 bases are TGCGCCAGCAGCTTGGCCAACGCGGGACAGACTAACTATGGCTACACCTTC. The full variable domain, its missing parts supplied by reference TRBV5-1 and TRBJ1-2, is KAGVTQTPRYLIKTRGQQVTLSCSPISGHRSVSWYQQTPGQGLQFLFEYFSETQRNKGNFPGRFSGRQFSNSRSEMNVSTLELGDSALYLCASSLANAGQTNYGYTFGSGTRLTVV.

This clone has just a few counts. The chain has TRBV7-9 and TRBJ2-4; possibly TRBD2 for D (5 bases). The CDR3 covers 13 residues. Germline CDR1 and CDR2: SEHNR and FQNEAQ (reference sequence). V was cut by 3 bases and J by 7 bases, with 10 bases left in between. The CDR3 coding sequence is TGTGCCAGCAGCTTTTTCGGGGAGAACATTCAGTACTTC. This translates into CASSFFGENIQYF.

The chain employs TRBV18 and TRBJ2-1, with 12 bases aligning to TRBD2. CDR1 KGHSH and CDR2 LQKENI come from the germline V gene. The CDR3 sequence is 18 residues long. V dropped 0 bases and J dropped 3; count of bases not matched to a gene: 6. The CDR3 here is CASSPPRTSGINYNEQFF. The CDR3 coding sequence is TGTGCCAGCTCACCACCGAGGACTAGCGGGATTAACTACAATGAGCAGTTCTTC.